This T cell receptor beta chain emerged from a study of monozygotic twins with inflammatory bowel disease. Each donor had less than 3 ml of blood drawn. The germline V gene encodes CDR1 DFQATT and CDR2 SNEGSKA (reference sequence). The length of the CDR3 is 14 residues. About this clonotype: What it binds is unknown.

Study observations and caveats: Healthy twins shared more clonotypes with others than IBD patients, most markedly active ones.

TCRdb re-called the 5' RACE reads and catalogs CDR3 proteins one per entry, DNA excluded. The sample has some 200,000 distinct CDR3 sequences. The clonotype comes from a human donor with ulcerative colitis or Crohn's disease, or a healthy co-twin of an affected twin (not recorded which). The chain carries TRBV20-1 and TRBJ1-4. The sequencing input was blood. The CDR3 loop reads CSASGGAGNEKLFF.